Below are 23 T cell receptor beta chains sequenced from a single sample in a study of blood T cell repertoires in COVID-19. Data came from immunoSEQ multiplex PCR; TCRdb stores just in-frame clones and leaves some out. The data contain 250,000 to 300,000 clones, 90% of them singletons. Input material: peripheral blood. The origin of the receptors is a woman aged 60-70 years with COVID-19, enrolled during active disease.

Comment on this clone: A much larger clone lies one base from this, so it may be a read error. The V gene is TRBV5-8, the J gene TRBJ1-1; 7 nucleotides match TRBD1. J was trimmed by 0 bases and V by 5 bases; bases with no gene match: 1. The germline gives CDR1 SGHTS, CDR2 YDEGEE. There are 13 residues in the CDR3. CDR3 DNA sequence: TGTGCCAGCAGGGACAGGATGAACACTGAAGCTTTCTTT. Amino acid sequence: CASRDRMNTEAFF.

The V and J genes are TRBV5-1 and TRBJ1-2; no definite D call. V was cut by 0 bases and J by 0 bases, with 9 bases left in between. The CDR3 sequence is 15 residues long. CDR1 SGHRS and CDR2 YFSETQ come from the germline V gene. DNA for the CDR3: TGCGCCAGCAGCTTGGCACCTACCACTAACTATGGCTACACCTTC. Its translation is CASSLAPTTNYGYTF.

This clone showed up just once. The rearrangement joins TRBV7-9 to TRBJ1-2, with 8 positions matching TRBD1. J was trimmed by 2 bases and V by 5 bases; bases with no gene match: 7. The CDR3 is made up of 15 amino acids. Germline CDR1 reads SEHNR; CDR2 reads FQNEAQ (reference sequence). The CDR3 loop reads CASSGGTGTNYGYTF. CDR3 DNA sequence: TGTGCCAGCAGCGGAGGGACAGGAACAAACTATGGCTACACCTTC.

The chain is built from TRBV19 and TRBJ1-2; TRBD1 matches 7 bases. J lost 5 bases, V lost 6 bases, and 15 bases had no gene match. The CDR3 runs to 16 residues. Germline CDR1 is LNHDA and CDR2 is SQIVND (reference sequence). CDR3 sequence (DNA): TGTGCCAGTAGGCCTTCCCTCCGGACAGGTTCTTATGGCTACACCTTC. Amino acid sequence: CASRPSLRTGSYGYTF.

The chain links TRBV11-1 to TRBJ1-2, with TRBD1 matching over 7 bases. CDR1 and CDR2 from the germline V gene are SGHAT and FQDESV (reference sequence). J lost 3 bases, V lost 3 bases, and 7 bases had no gene match. The CDR3 has 15 residues. In DNA, the CDR3 is TGTGCCAGCAGCTTGACTACAGGGGATTACTATGGCTACACCTTC. Translating gives CASSLTTGDYYGYTF.

V gene TRBV9 combines with J gene TRBJ1-6, with D possibly matching TRBD1 (5 bases). The germline CDR1 and CDR2 sequences are SGDLS and YYNGEE. The CDR3 is 16 residues long. The ends were cut back, 1 base at V and 8 bases at J, with 16 bases in the middle. CDR3: CASSVFSTTEHSPLHF. In DNA, the CDR3 is TGTGCCAGCAGCGTATTCTCCACGACAGAACATTCACCCCTCCACTTT.

The CDR3 region is CASSHRDTQYF. The CDR3 nucleotides are TGTGCCAGCAGCCACAGAGATACGCAGTATTTT. The gene calls are TRBV5-6 and TRBJ2-3; D gene unclear. Per germline, CDR1 SGHDT and CDR2 YYEEEE. Trimming stripped 4 bases from V and 5 bases from J, with 5 bases between. This CDR3 spans 11 amino acids.

The chain joins TRBV4-1 to TRBJ2-3; 8 positions agree with TRBD2. J gave up 2 bases and V 3 bases, and 10 bases lay outside the gene matches. The CDR3 runs to 17 residues. Germline-derived CDR1 and CDR2 are MGHRA and YSYEKL. CDR3 sequence reads: CASSHALGLGTTDTQYF. The CDR3 DNA sequence: TGCGCCAGCAGCCATGCACTGGGACTAGGGACCACAGATACGCAGTATTTT.

Only a few counts were recorded for this clone. The J gene is TRBJ2-6, the V gene TRBV19, with TRBD1 identical over 7 bases. With V trimmed by 5 bases and J by 0 bases, 4 bases remained unmatched. The V gene's germline CDR1 is LNHDA and CDR2 SQIVND (reference sequence). CDR3 length equals 16 residues. The CDR3 coding sequence is TGTGCCAGTAGTCGACAGGGAACCTCTGGGGCCAACGTCCTGACTTTC. The encoded protein is CASSRQGTSGANVLTF.

CDR3 sequence (DNA): TGTGCCAGCAGCACAACCACATTGACACGCGGGCGAAAGACTGAAGCTTTCTTT. This translates into CASSTTTLTRGRKTEAFF. The chain joins TRBV5-4 to TRBJ1-1, with unresolved D. Per the germline V gene, CDR1 is SGHNT and CDR2 is YYREEE (reference sequence). V dropped 4 bases and J dropped 5 bases, with 27 bases sitting between them. The length of the CDR3 is 18 residues.

This chain links TRBV9 with TRBJ1-2; no firm D call. The V end lost 0 bases, the J end lost 5 bases, and 14 bases lay between the germline ends. CDR1 is SGDLS, CDR2 YYNGEE, per germline. This CDR3 spans 15 amino acids. The CDR3 sequence: CASSVGGGPRYGYTF. The DNA for the CDR3 is TGTGCCAGCAGCGTAGGCGGAGGGCCCCGGTATGGCTACACCTTC.

This clone turned up a few times. The rearrangement joins TRBV21-1 to TRBJ1-2; the table's D call TRBD1 went unverified against the DNA. TRBV21-1 is a pseudogene segment. The CDR3 runs to 16 residues. CDR3 amino acids: CASSKKGDGIPYGYTF. Written as DNA, the CDR3 is TGTGCCAGCAGCAAAAAGGGGGACGGGATTCCCTATGGCTACACCTTC.

The rearrangement uses TRBV19 and TRBJ1-5; possible D gene TRBD1, 6 bases. CDR3 length: 15 amino acids. From germline, CDR1 is LNHDA and CDR2 SQIVND (reference sequence). Trimming stripped 1 base from V and 6 bases from J, with 13 bases between. CDR3 sequence: CASSIAVTGFQPQHF. Here the CDR3 DNA reads TGTGCCAGTAGTATAGCTGTAACAGGGTTTCAGCCCCAGCATTTT.

As concerns this clone: The germline gene is not matched at one end of the junction; a read error may be the cause. The sample holds other DNA sequences that translate to the same CDR3. The V call is TRBV7-2, the J call TRBJ2-5, with 12 bases aligning to TRBD2. The CDR3 contains 14 residues. Germline V gives CDR1 SGHTA, CDR2 FQGNSA. The CDR3, as DNA: TGTGCCAGCAGCCTAGCGGGGGGGAGGGAGACCCAGTACTTC. The encoded protein is CASSLAGGRETQYF.

The chain recombines TRBV18 with TRBJ1-1, with D possibly being TRBD1 (6 bases). Germline lookup yields CDR1 KGHSH and CDR2 LQKENI. V was cut by 3 bases and J by 7 bases, with 18 bases left in between. The CDR3 is 15 residues long. CDR3 nucleotides: TGTGCCAGCTCACCCCCCTCCCATCAGGACAGTGAAGCTTTCTTT. This encodes CASSPPSHQDSEAFF.

The chain recombines TRBV4-3 with TRBJ1-2; TRBD1 agrees at 7 bases. The CDR3 sequence is 15 residues long. Germline V gives CDR1 LGHNA, CDR2 YSLEER. V lost 0 bases to trimming and J lost 5 bases; unmatched junction nucleotides: 6. The CDR3 sequence is CASSQDSDREYGYTF. The CDR3 nucleotides read TGCGCCAGCAGCCAAGATTCAGACAGGGAATATGGCTACACCTTC.

The CDR3 sequence is CASSDSRGLGTQYF. The CDR3 coding sequence is TGTGCCAGCAGCGACTCTAGGGGGTTGGGTACGCAGTATTTT. V is TRBV9 and J is TRBJ2-3, with D possibly being TRBD1 (6 bases). The CDR3 totals 14 residues. The V end was cut by 3 bases, the J end by 8 bases, with 16 bases between. Germline V lookup: CDR1 SGDLS, CDR2 YYNGEE.

V and J are TRBV19 and TRBJ1-4; 11 bases match TRBD1. With V trimmed by 7 bases and J by 1 base, 8 bases remained unmatched. The CDR3 has 17 amino acids. Germline V CDR1 and CDR2: LNHDA, SQIVND (reference sequence). CDR3 sequence reads: CASIRTGGALTNEKLFF. The CDR3 nucleotides read TGTGCCAGTATCCGGACAGGGGGCGCGTTAACTAATGAAAAACTGTTTTTT.

The chain joins TRBV7-8 to TRBJ2-1; 7 bases agree with TRBD2. J gave up 3 bases and V 7 bases, and 9 bases lay outside the gene matches. Germline CDR1 SGHVS, CDR2 FQNEAQ. The CDR3 totals 15 residues. The CDR3 protein is CASIERASGYNEQFF. For the CDR3, the DNA is TGTGCCAGCATCGAGCGGGCTAGCGGCTACAATGAGCAGTTCTTC. Supplemented by reference TRBV7-8 and TRBJ2-1, the full variable domain reads GAGVSQSPRYKVAKRGQDVALRCDPISGHVSLFWYQQALGQGPEFLTYFQNEAQLDKSGLPSDRFFAERPEGSVSTLKIQRTQQEDSAVYLCASIERASGYNEQFFGPGTRLTVL.

The rearrangement joins TRBV10-3 to TRBJ2-3; tentatively, D is TRBD1 (5 bases). Trimming removed 4 bases from V and 2 bases from J, with 13 bases in between. The germline V gene encodes CDR1 ENHRY and CDR2 SYGVKD. The CDR3 is 15 amino acids. The CDR3 nucleotides are TGTGCCATCAGTGTGCAGGGCTTGTCCACAGATACGCAGTATTTT. Translation: CAISVQGLSTDTQYF.

This sequence joins TRBV9 and TRBJ1-4; unclear D gene. The CDR3 extends over 14 amino acids. Per the germline V gene, CDR1 is SGDLS and CDR2 is YYNGEE. V was pared by 0 bases and J by 8 bases, with 11 bases between. The CDR3 is CASSVGRASEKLFF. CDR3 in DNA: TGTGCCAGCAGCGTAGGGAGGGCGAGCGAAAAACTGTTTTTT.

The V and J genes are TRBV21-1 and TRBJ2-1; the D call in the table, TRBD1, was not verified against the DNA. TRBV21-1 is designated a pseudogene. This CDR3 spans 13 amino acids. The CDR3 loop is CAIPGDAYNEQFF. CDR3 DNA sequence: TGTGCCATCCCAGGGGACGCCTACAATGAGCAGTTCTTC.

The V call is TRBV7-9, the J call TRBJ2-1; 12 bases map to TRBD2. The germline CDR1 and CDR2 sequences are SEHNR and FQNEAQ (reference sequence). With 2 bases clipped from V and 7 bases from J, the junction kept 3 bases outside the gene matches. The CDR3 is made up of 15 amino acids. CDR3 DNA: TGTGCCAGCAGCTTAACTAGCGGGGGGAGGAATGAGCAGTTCTTC. Its protein product is CASSLTSGGRNEQFF.